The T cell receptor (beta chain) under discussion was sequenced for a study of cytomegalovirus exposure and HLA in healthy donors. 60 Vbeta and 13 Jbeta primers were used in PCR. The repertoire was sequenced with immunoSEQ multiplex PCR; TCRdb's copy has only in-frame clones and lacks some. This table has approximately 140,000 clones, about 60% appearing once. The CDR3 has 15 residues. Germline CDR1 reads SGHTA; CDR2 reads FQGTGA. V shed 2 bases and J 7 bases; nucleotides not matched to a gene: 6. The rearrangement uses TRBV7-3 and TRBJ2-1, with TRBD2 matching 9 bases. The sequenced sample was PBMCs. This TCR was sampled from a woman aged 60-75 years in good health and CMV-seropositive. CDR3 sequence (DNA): TGTGCCAGCAGCTTAGCCTTAGCGGGAGAGAATGAGCAGTTCTTC. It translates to CASSLALAGENEQFF.